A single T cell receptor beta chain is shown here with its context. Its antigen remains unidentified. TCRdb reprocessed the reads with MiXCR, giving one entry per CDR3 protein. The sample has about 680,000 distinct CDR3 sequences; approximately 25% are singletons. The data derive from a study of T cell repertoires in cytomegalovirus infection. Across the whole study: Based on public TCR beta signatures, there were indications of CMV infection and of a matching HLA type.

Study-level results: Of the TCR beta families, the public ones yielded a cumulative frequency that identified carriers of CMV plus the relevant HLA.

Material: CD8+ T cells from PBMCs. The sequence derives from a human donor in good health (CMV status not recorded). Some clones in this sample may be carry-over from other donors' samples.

CDR3 amino acids: CASSPGQGADTEAFF. CDR3 in DNA: TGCGCCAGCAGCCCGGGACAGGGGGCGGACACTGAAGCTTTCTTT. The chain has TRBV4-1 and TRBJ1-1, with 12 positions matching TRBD1. This CDR3 comprises 15 residues. CDR1 is MGHRA, CDR2 YSYEKL, per germline. V was clipped by 4 bases and J by 3 bases; unmatched bases: 3.